What follows are 32 T cell receptor beta chains derived from one specimen sequenced in a study of PD-L1 blockade in urothelial cancer. This table comes from immunoSEQ multiplex PCR, and its TCRdb copy is limited to in-frame clones, with some not included. The sample holds roughly 47,000 clones, 75% to 85% seen once. The time point is: pretreatment peripheral blood. Source: PBMCs, taken around atezolizumab (anti-PD-L1) treatment. These TCRs come from a man in his 70s with urothelial cancer.

The V gene is TRBV4-2, the J gene TRBJ2-7, with TRBD1 as a possible D gene (5 bases). V was cut by 1 base and J by 0 bases, with 13 bases left in between. CDR3 length equals 16 residues. Germline CDR1 is LGHNA and CDR2 is YNFKEQ. CDR3: CASSQGTADSSYEQYF. CDR3 coding DNA: TGTGCCAGCAGCCAAGGGACGGCAGACAGCTCCTACGAGCAGTACTTC.

The V call is TRBV7-8, the J call TRBJ2-2; 8 bases map to TRBD2. This CDR3 is 16 amino acids long. From germline, CDR1 is SGHVS and CDR2 FQNEAQ. V dropped 5 bases and J dropped 7; count of bases not matched to a gene: 12. CDR3 amino acids: CASSLFGGRFHGELFF. CDR3 coding DNA: TGTGCCAGCAGCCTTTTCGGCGGGAGGTTCCACGGGGAGCTGTTTTTT.

The rearrangement links TRBV18 to TRBJ2-1; TRBD1 aligns across 9 bases. From germline, CDR1 is KGHSH and CDR2 LQKENI. Unmatched junction bases numbered 6, after V lost 0 bases and J lost 9 bases. CDR3 length: 15 residues. CDR3 sequence reads: CASSPPSRQGVEQFF. In DNA, the CDR3 is TGTGCCAGCTCACCACCTTCGAGACAGGGGGTTGAGCAGTTCTTC.

The chain couples TRBV27 to TRBJ1-1, with TRBD1 matching 7 bases. This CDR3 has 14 residues. Germline V CDR1 and CDR2: MNHEY, SMNVEV (reference sequence). Unmatched junction bases numbered 9, after V lost 5 bases and J lost 6 bases. As DNA, the CDR3 is TGTGCCAGCAGTGTTCACAGGGGTAGCGCTGAAGCTTTCTTT. It is translated as CASSVHRGSAEAFF.

V and J are TRBV5-5 and TRBJ1-1, with 8 bases fitting TRBD1. V dropped 2 bases and J dropped 0; count of bases not matched to a gene: 9. CDR1 and CDR2 from the germline V gene are SGHKS and YYEKEE (reference sequence). The CDR3 runs to 17 residues. The CDR3 is CASSFLPRGRLNTEAFF. CDR3 nucleotide sequence: TGTGCCAGCAGCTTCCTTCCCAGGGGGCGTTTGAACACTGAAGCTTTCTTT.

For the CDR3, the DNA is TGTGCCAGCAGCTTACAATCCGTGGTGTATGGCTACACCTTC. Protein: CASSLQSVVYGYTF. The rearrangement uses TRBV5-6 and TRBJ1-2, with D uncertain. Germline assignment: CDR1 SGHDT and CDR2 YYEEEE. The CDR3 loop spans 14 amino acids. Trimming stripped 2 bases from V and 5 bases from J, with 13 bases between.

The chain carries TRBV5-1 and TRBJ2-5; D might be TRBD2 (5 bases). The V gene's germline CDR1 is SGHRS and CDR2 YFSETQ. The CDR3 spans 13 residues. V lost 5 bases, J lost 1 base, and 9 bases lay in between. The DNA of the CDR3 is TGCGCCAGCAGTGCGGGCGTCCAAGAGACCCAGTACTTC. Protein product: CASSAGVQETQYF.

This chain joins TRBV6-4 and TRBJ2-1, with 11 bases identical to TRBD2. CDR1 MRHNA and CDR2 SNTAGT come from the germline V gene. The CDR3 covers 16 residues. V shed 6 bases, J shed 8 bases, and the junction held 12 bases outside the gene matches. The CDR3 loop is CASRARLAGFHDEQFF. The CDR3 DNA is TGTGCCAGCAGGGCTAGACTAGCGGGATTTCACGATGAGCAGTTCTTC.

This clone was counted a single time. In nucleotides, the CDR3 is TGTGCCAGCAGTGAAAAAATCCGGACAGGGGCCTACGAGCAGTACTTC. Translating gives CASSEKIRTGAYEQYF. The chain combines TRBV2 with TRBJ2-7, with 9 bases that match TRBD1. V trimming: 2 bases; J trimming: 2 bases; junction bases outside the gene matches: 7. Germline V CDR1 and CDR2: SNHLY, FYNNEI. The length of the CDR3 is 16 residues.

The CDR3 DNA is TGTGCCAGCAAGGACATCTACGAGCAGTACTTC. It is translated as CASKDIYEQYF. The chain employs TRBV28 and TRBJ2-7, with a possible D match to TRBD1 (5 bases). Germline loops: CDR1 MDHEN, CDR2 SYDVKM. Deletions cut 7 bases from V and 3 bases from J, with 7 bases between. The CDR3 has 11 residues.

This clone was seen only a few times. V usage is TRBV7-9 and J usage is TRBJ2-3; 12 bases map to TRBD2. Per germline, CDR1 SEHNR and CDR2 FQNEAQ (reference sequence). J gave up 6 bases and V 4 bases, and 11 bases lay outside the gene matches. This CDR3 region has 17 residues. The CDR3, as DNA: TGTGCCAGCAGCTCTCCGACTAGCGGGAGATCTGGGGATACGCAGTATTTT. Its translation is CASSSPTSGRSGDTQYF.

This chain connects TRBV19 to TRBJ2-7, with TRBD2 matching over 8 bases. Per germline, CDR1 LNHDA and CDR2 SQIVND (reference sequence). Losses at the gene ends were 5 bases for V and 6 bases for J; bases not matched to a gene: 15. CDR3 length equals 16 residues. Here the CDR3 reads CASSYRLEPGLGEQYF. The CDR3 DNA is TGTGCCAGTAGTTATCGGTTGGAACCGGGACTAGGCGAGCAGTACTTC.

This chain uses TRBV18 with TRBJ2-3; 11 bases are a match to TRBD2. The germline V gene encodes CDR1 KGHSH and CDR2 LQKENI. Germline trimming cut 3 bases from V and 3 bases from J; bases unmatched to any gene: 5. CDR3 length: 16 residues. The CDR3 coding sequence is TGTGCCAGCTCACCGGTACTAGCGGGAGTGACAGATACGCAGTATTTT. Its translation is CASSPVLAGVTDTQYF.

The chain joins TRBV5-1 to TRBJ1-1; 8 bases agree with TRBD1. This CDR3 is 15 amino acids long. J gave up 0 bases and V 3 bases, and 4 bases lay outside the gene matches. Germline-derived CDR1 and CDR2 are SGHRS and YFSETQ. The CDR3 DNA is TGCGCCAGCAGCTCGACAGGGGAAATGAACACTGAAGCTTTCTTT. Amino acids: CASSSTGEMNTEAFF.

This clone was detected only a few times. The chain links TRBV15 to TRBJ2-1; the match to TRBD2 covers 11 bases. Germline lookup yields CDR1 LNHNV and CDR2 YYDKDF (reference sequence). V shed 6 bases, J shed 5 bases, and the junction held 12 bases outside the gene matches. CDR3 length: 17 residues. In DNA form, the CDR3 reads TGTGCCACCAGAGGGGTGACTAGCGGGAAATGGGACAATGAGCAGTTCTTC. This codes for CATRGVTSGKWDNEQFF.

V gene TRBV29-1 combines with J gene TRBJ2-5; 10 bases line up with TRBD2. Germline V CDR1 and CDR2: SQVTM, ANQGSEA. Trimming cost V 5 bases and J 1 base; bases outside gene matches: 1. This CDR3 has 13 residues. CDR3 nucleotides: TGCAGCGTTCTAGCGGGAGCCCAAGAGACCCAGTACTTC. It specifies CSVLAGAQETQYF.

This chain links TRBV19 with TRBJ1-3, with 9 nucleotides matching TRBD1. The CDR3 spans 17 residues. Trimming removed 3 bases from V and 3 bases from J; junction bases left unmatched: 9. Per germline, CDR1 LNHDA and CDR2 SQIVND (reference sequence). The DNA for the CDR3 is TGTGCCAGTAGTATCCAAGTTACAGGGGGCGATGGAAACACCATATATTTT. This codes for CASSIQVTGGDGNTIYF.

This chain links TRBV21-1 with TRBJ2-7; whether TRBD1, the table's D call, matches the DNA was not checked. TRBV21-1 is a pseudogene segment. CDR3 length equals 17 residues. The CDR3 sequence: CASRDGHRDRGIYEQYF. Here the CDR3 DNA reads TGTGCCAGCAGGGACGGACATCGGGACAGGGGGATCTACGAGCAGTACTTC.

The rearrangement links TRBV6-1 to TRBJ1-2; TRBD1 might be the D (6 bases). The CDR3 is 13 residues long. CDR1 and CDR2 (germline): MNHNS, SASEGT. Between the trimmed V and J ends, which lost 1 base and 9 bases, there was a span of 12 bases. The CDR3 coding sequence is TGTGCCAGCAGTGAAGGGTCAGGGGAGCGCTACACCTTC. This translates into CASSEGSGERYTF.

The V and J genes are TRBV5-1 and TRBJ2-1; D not resolved. Germline V CDR1 and CDR2: SGHRS, YFSETQ. Trimming pared 2 bases from V and 8 bases from J, leaving 14 bases between. The CDR3 has 14 amino acids. CDR3 DNA: TGCGCCAGCAGCTTAGACATATTGTCCGATGAGCAGTTCTTC. It yields the protein CASSLDILSDEQFF.

This clone was seen just once. The chain couples TRBV5-4 to TRBJ1-1, with 8 nucleotides matching TRBD1. Germline V gene data show CDR1 as SGHNT and CDR2 as YYREEE (reference sequence). With 6 bases clipped from V and 6 bases from J, the junction kept 10 bases outside the gene matches. The CDR3 covers 14 residues. The CDR3 nucleotides are TGTGCCAGCACAAGGACAGGGCCCTTCGCTGAAGCTTTCTTT. Protein sequence: CASTRTGPFAEAFF.

This clone was recorded many times. Distinct nucleotide sequences in the sample also encode this CDR3. The chain links TRBV6-1 to TRBJ1-1; 12 nucleotides line up with TRBD1. CDR3 length: 14 amino acids. The germline CDR1 and CDR2 sequences are MNHNS and SASEGT. The V gene end was trimmed by 3 bases and the J gene end by 4 bases; junction bases not matched to a gene: 0. CDR3 DNA: TGTGCCAGCAGTGAGGGACAGGGGGCCACTGAAGCTTTCTTT. It is translated as CASSEGQGATEAFF.

The CDR3 DNA follows: TGCGCCAGCAGCTTGTTCGGACAGGGAGGCACAGATACGCAGTATTTT. Translation: CASSLFGQGGTDTQYF. This chain uses TRBV5-1 with TRBJ2-3; 8 bases line up with TRBD1. The trim removed 1 base at V and 1 base at J, leaving 5 bases unmatched. The V gene's germline CDR1 is SGHRS and CDR2 YFSETQ. CDR3 length: 16 residues.

This chain uses TRBV29-1 with TRBJ2-7; 7 positions match TRBD1. J gave up 5 bases and V 4 bases, and 11 bases lay outside the gene matches. This CDR3 contains 14 residues. Germline CDR1 and CDR2: SQVTM and ANQGSEA. In DNA, the CDR3 is TGCAGCGTTGGAGGTCGGGGCAGGGGGAACGAGCAGTACTTC. Amino acid sequence: CSVGGRGRGNEQYF.

J is TRBJ2-7 and V is TRBV5-1, with TRBD1 identical over 10 bases. The CDR3 contains 14 residues. Germline trimming cut 0 bases from V and 6 bases from J; bases unmatched to any gene: 3. Germline CDR1 is SGHRS and CDR2 is YFSETQ. The chain's CDR3 is CASSLGQGAVEQYF. The CDR3 nucleotides read TGCGCCAGCAGCTTGGGACAGGGGGCCGTCGAGCAGTACTTC. Full variable domain (remainder filled in from reference TRBV5-1 and TRBJ2-7): KAGVTQTPRYLIKTRGQQVTLSCSPISGHRSVSWYQQTPGQGLQFLFEYFSETQRNKGNFPGRFSGRQFSNSRSEMNVSTLELGDSALYLCASSLGQGAVEQYFGPGTRLTVT.

This clone was seen once. The chain carries TRBV27 and TRBJ1-5; D perhaps matches TRBD1 (5 bases). V was cut by 5 bases and J by 0 bases, with 26 bases left in between. CDR3 size: 20 residues. The germline V gene encodes CDR1 MNHEY and CDR2 SMNVEV (reference sequence). The CDR3 loop is CASSLIPPAGYVNSNQPQHF. The CDR3 nucleotides read TGTGCCAGCAGTCTTATACCCCCCGCAGGGTACGTGAATAGCAATCAGCCCCAGCATTTT.

The chain combines TRBV27 with TRBJ2-2; D is possibly TRBD1 (6 bases). CDR3 length: 16 residues. V gave up 10 bases and J gave up 6 bases, with 24 bases separating them. Germline V lookup: CDR1 MNHEY, CDR2 SMNVEV (reference sequence). CDR3 nucleotides: TGTGCCACCAACTCCATAAACAGGGCTGTAGCCGGGGAGCTGTTTTTT. This sequence encodes CATNSINRAVAGELFF.

This clone showed up just a few times. The genes are TRBV6-1 and TRBJ1-3; 10 bases match TRBD1. Trimming took 5 bases from V and 7 from J; bases not matched to a gene: 5. Per germline, CDR1 MNHNS and CDR2 SASEGT. CDR3 size: 14 residues. The CDR3 DNA reads TGTGCCAGCAGTTTGGGACAGGGGCCGAACACCATATATTTT. It specifies CASSLGQGPNTIYF.

This clone has only one observation. V gene TRBV6-5 combines with J gene TRBJ1-1; D perhaps matches TRBD1 (5 bases). Trimming removed 10 bases from V and 10 bases from J, with 16 bases in between. Germline V gives CDR1 MNHEY, CDR2 SVGAGI. The CDR3 length is 11 residues. The CDR3 region is CATYRRPLAFF. CDR3 nucleotides: TGTGCCACCTACAGGCGGCCCCTAGCTTTCTTT.

The V gene is TRBV4-1, the J gene TRBJ2-1; the D gene is possibly TRBD2 (6 bases). Trimming took 3 bases from V and 9 from J, leaving 15 bases between them. From germline, CDR1 is MGHRA and CDR2 YSYEKL. This CDR3 has 14 residues. The CDR3 sequence: CASSHPWRGTEQFF. In nucleotides, the CDR3 is TGCGCCAGCAGCCATCCCTGGCGCGGGACTGAGCAGTTCTTC.

The genes are TRBV5-4 and TRBJ1-1; no firm D call. CDR1 is SGHNT, CDR2 YYREEE, per germline (reference sequence). The CDR3 totals 12 residues. Between the trimmed V and J ends, which lost 0 bases and 7 bases, there was a span of 7 bases. CDR3 DNA: TGTGCCAGCAGCTTGGTTGGGAGTGAAGCTTTCTTT. This codes for CASSLVGSEAFF.

The V gene is TRBV5-1, the J gene TRBJ2-1; D might be TRBD2 (6 bases). The CDR3 runs to 15 residues. V was pared by 0 bases and J by 6 bases, with 13 bases between. Germline-derived CDR1 and CDR2 are SGHRS and YFSETQ. The CDR3 nucleotides are TGCGCCAGCAGCTTGGGAGGGCTAGCGAGCAATGAGCAGTTCTTC. It translates to CASSLGGLASNEQFF.